This record concerns one T cell receptor (beta chain) sequence. The antigen remains undetermined. Every bit of the isolated RNA underwent reverse transcription, so sequencing read expressed TCRB transcripts. Assay used: immunoSEQ multiplex PCR; TCRdb lists only in-frame clones, some missing. Among around 160,000 clones, about 51% were seen once, and the ten largest hold under 0.45%. The data are from a study of beta chain features in type 1 diabetes. Study outcomes and limitations: A possible short-template PCR bias applies equally to patients and controls. Cells that show high TCR expression could be over-represented by cDNA sequencing.

CDR3 length: 15 amino acids. V was clipped by 5 bases and J by 5 bases; unmatched bases: 7. Germline CDR1 SGHTA, CDR2 FQGNSA. A heparinised blood draw that averaged around 0.12 L was obtained once from each donor. The specimen sequenced was Tregs from blood. This TCR was recovered from a man younger than 35 in good health. The V call is TRBV7-2, the J call TRBJ2-7, with TRBD2 matching 12 bases. The CDR3 loop reads CASSQTSGSAHEQYF. DNA of the CDR3: TGTGCCAGCAGCCAGACTAGCGGGAGTGCCCACGAGCAGTACTTC.